One and the same sample provided the 21 T cell receptor beta chains below, sequenced in a study of CXCR3-negative and CXCR3-positive naive CD8 T cells. 5' RACE that incorporated UMI labels was used to prepare the TRB cDNA libraries. TCRdb re-called the 5' RACE reads and catalogs CDR3 proteins one per entry, DNA excluded. This sample contains under 70,000 distinct CDR3 sequences. General observations from the study: Relative to CXCR3-negative naive cells, CXCR3-positive naive cells had more hydrophobic TRB CDR3s.

Their recognized antigens are unknown. The sequencing input was naive CXCR3+ CD8+ T cells from blood. Subset described: CD45RO-CCR7+CD27+CD95- naive CD8+ T cells expressing CXCR3 (TNR3+). Receptor source: a human donor in good health. Some clones in this sample may be carry-over from other donors' samples.

The chain uses TRBV7-6 and TRBJ2-7; no DNA is available, so the TRBD1 call from TCRdb remains unchecked. Germline V lookup: CDR1 SGHVS, CDR2 FNYEAQ. The CDR3 spans 13 residues. Here the CDR3 reads CASSPNREYEQYF.

Here the CDR3 reads CASMLTGRETQYF. V gene TRBV6-5 combines with J gene TRBJ2-5; TCRdb's D call, TRBD1, is unchecked because there is no DNA. CDR3 length equals 13 residues. Looked up from germline, CDR1 is MNHEY and CDR2 is SVGAGI.

The CDR3 protein is CRPARAGSTDTQYF. V gene TRBV20-1 combines with J gene TRBJ2-3; the TCRdb call, TRBD2, lacks DNA for checking. The CDR3 has 14 amino acids. Germline assignment: CDR1 DFQATT and CDR2 SNEGSKA (reference sequence).

The rearrangement links TRBV5-1 to TRBJ2-1. CDR3 length: 12 amino acids. Germline V gene sequence: CDR1 SGHRS, CDR2 YFSETQ. CDR3 protein: CASSYDADEQFF.

The chain uses TRBV5-1 and TRBJ2-4; TCRdb selects TRBD2, and the lack of DNA leaves this call unchecked. CDR1 is SGHRS, CDR2 YFSETQ, per germline. This CDR3 has 14 residues. The CDR3 spells CASSPRDSPNIQYF.

The chain is built from TRBV6-2 or TRBV6-3 and TRBJ2-7. Germline loops: CDR1 MNHEY, CDR2 SVGEGT. The CDR3 runs 14 residues. CDR3 loop: CASSYSGRSYEQYF.

The chain combines TRBV3-1 with TRBJ2-3. CDR3 length equals 15 residues. Germline V gene data show CDR1 as LGHDT and CDR2 as YNNKEL (reference sequence). The CDR3 loop is CASSQDLESTDTQYF.

V is TRBV29-1 and J is TRBJ2-7; lacking DNA, the TRBD1 call made by TCRdb goes unchecked. The CDR3 consists of 14 residues. The germline V gene has CDR1 SQVTM and CDR2 ANQGSEA. The CDR3 reads CSVEGGQNSYEQYF.

The chain has TRBV10-3 and TRBJ1-6. Germline lookup yields CDR1 ENHRY and CDR2 SYGVKD. The CDR3 is 16 residues long. This CDR3 is CAISHGRVSYNSPLHF.

The chain is built from TRBV11-2 and TRBJ1-2; with no DNA, the TCRdb D assignment of TRBD1 cannot be verified. Germline loops: CDR1 SGHAT, CDR2 FQNNGV. The CDR3 runs to 20 residues. This chain's CDR3 is CASSLSSLGTGVLLSYGYTF.

The V gene is TRBV27, the J gene TRBJ2-5. This CDR3 comprises 12 residues. Germline loops: CDR1 MNHEY, CDR2 SMNVEV (reference sequence). The CDR3 loop is CASSSIGETQYF.

V gene TRBV12-3 or TRBV12-4 combines with J gene TRBJ2-2; there is no DNA to check the TCRdb D call of TRBD1. There are 13 residues in the CDR3. The CDR3 loop is CASGAGPWGELFF.

The rearrangement joins TRBV25-1 to TRBJ1-5; the D call of TRBD1 rests on TCRdb alone, since no DNA is present to check it. The germline gives CDR1 MGHDK, CDR2 SYGVNS. This CDR3 is 13 amino acids long. This CDR3 reads CASSLGANQPQHF.

This sequence joins TRBV7-2 and TRBJ2-3. The CDR3 runs 14 residues. CDR1 and CDR2 from the germline V gene are SGHTA and FQGNSA. The CDR3 sequence is CASTQEWSADTQYF.

The chain recombines TRBV29-1 with TRBJ2-7. The germline V gene encodes CDR1 SQVTM and CDR2 ANQGSEA. CDR3 length equals 12 residues. The CDR3 loop reads CSVWTASYEQYF.

V gene TRBV6-1 combines with J gene TRBJ2-1; there is no DNA to check the TCRdb D call of TRBD1. The V gene's germline CDR1 is MNHNS and CDR2 SASEGT. The CDR3 loop spans 13 amino acids. The chain's CDR3 is CASSERDTNEQFF.

This clonotype is deemed medium-sized (0.01 to 0.1%) by its frequency. The chain carries TRBV7-6 and TRBJ2-1; TCRdb calls TRBD2, which cannot be checked without DNA. This CDR3 contains 16 residues. Per germline, CDR1 SGHVS and CDR2 FNYEAQ. Here the CDR3 reads CASSSPTSGGYNEQFF.

The chain recombines TRBV6-5 with TRBJ1-1; TCRdb calls TRBD1, which cannot be checked without DNA. CDR1 is MNHEY and CDR2 is SVGAGI in the germline V gene. The CDR3 has 15 residues. CDR3 sequence reads: CASSRTGGKATEAFF.

V usage is TRBV27 and J usage is TRBJ2-7; TCRdb returns TRBD2, unconfirmable since there is no DNA. This CDR3 region has 15 residues. Germline CDR1 is MNHEY and CDR2 is SMNVEV (reference sequence). The CDR3 spells CASSGGGGGPIEQYF.

This chain joins TRBV5-1 and TRBJ2-3; absent DNA, TCRdb's TRBD2 call cannot be checked. CDR3 length: 17 amino acids. CDR1 SGHRS and CDR2 YFSETQ come from the germline V gene. The CDR3 here is CASSIGTSGGFTDTQYF. Together with reference TRBV5-1 and TRBJ2-3, the CDR3 gives the full variable domain: KAGVTQTPRYLIKTRGQQVTLSCSPISGHRSVSWYQQTPGQGLQFLFEYFSETQRNKGNFPGRFSGRQFSNSRSEMNVSTLELGDSALYLCASSIGTSGGFTDTQYFGPGTRLTVL.

The chain recombines TRBV29-1 with TRBJ2-3; TCRdb calls TRBD1, which cannot be checked without DNA. Germline CDR1 is SQVTM and CDR2 is ANQGSEA. The CDR3 contains 15 residues. Here the CDR3 reads CSVVGTDTSTDTQYF.